Sequencing of this T cell receptor (beta chain) was carried out in a study of neurological immune-mediated disorders. The method for making cDNA was 5'RACE, and it used 10-nucleotide random UMIs. Each CDR3 protein gets one entry after TCRdb re-called the 5' RACE reads with MiXCR. This table holds more than 45,000 distinct CDR3 sequences, roughly 11% found once. CDR3 length: 15 residues. CDR1 is SGDLS, CDR2 YYNGEE, per germline. The V gene lost 0 bases and the J gene lost 5 bases, with 14 bases spanning the gap. In regard to this clonotype: Its antigen is not known.

Whole-study results and caveats: CDR3 amino acid sequences of expanded clones were not shared across subjects, a result suggesting private repertoires in all groups. In HTLV-1-associated myelopathy, TCR clonal expansion was greatest, and in multiple sclerosis it was least, below healthy controls.

Input material: PBMCs. This chain uses TRBV9 with TRBJ2-5; D could derive from TRBD1 or TRBD2 (5 bases each). This receptor was identified in a man between 60 and 75 years old in good health. The CDR3 nucleotides read TGTGCCAGCAGCGTAGCTGGGGGTCCTTGGGAGACCCAGTACTTC. Protein product: CASSVAGGPWETQYF.